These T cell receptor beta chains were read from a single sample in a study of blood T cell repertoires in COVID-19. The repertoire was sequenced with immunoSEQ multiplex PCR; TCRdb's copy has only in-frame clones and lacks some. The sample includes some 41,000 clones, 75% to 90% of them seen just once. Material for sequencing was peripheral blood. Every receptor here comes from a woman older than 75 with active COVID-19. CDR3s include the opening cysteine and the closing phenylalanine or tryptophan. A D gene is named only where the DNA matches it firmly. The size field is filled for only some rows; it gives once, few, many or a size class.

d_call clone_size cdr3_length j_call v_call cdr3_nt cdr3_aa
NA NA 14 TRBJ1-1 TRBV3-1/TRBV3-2 TGTGCCAGCAGCGGGAGGTGGGAGGGCACTGAAGCTTTCTTT CASSGRWEGTEAFF
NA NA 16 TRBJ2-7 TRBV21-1 TGTGCCAGCAGCAAAGTAAAGAGACAGGGGATTGGCGAGCAGTACTTC CASSKVKRQGIGEQYF
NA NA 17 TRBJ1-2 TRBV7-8 TGTGCCAGCAGCCCTACGGACTCGCCCGTCGTTTCAGATGGCTACACCTTC CASSPTDSPVVSDGYTF
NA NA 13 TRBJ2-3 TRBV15 TGTGCCACCAGCAGTCGGAGGACAGATACGCAGTATTTT CATSSRRTDTQYF
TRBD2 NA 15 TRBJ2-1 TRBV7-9 TGTGCCAGCAGTATAGCCGGGACTAGCGGGATTGAGCAGTTCTTC CASSIAGTSGIEQFF
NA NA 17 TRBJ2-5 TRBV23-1 TGCGCCAGCAGTCACCGTTGGACACGAGCAAACCAAGAGACCCAGTACTTC CASSHRWTRANQETQYF
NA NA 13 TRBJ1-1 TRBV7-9 TGTGCCAGCAGCCCGCAGGGCAGGACTGAAGCTTTCTTT CASSPQGRTEAFF
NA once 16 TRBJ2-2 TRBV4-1 TGCGCCAGCAGCCAAGAAGGCGGGCTGAACACCGGGGAGCTGTTTTTT CASSQEGGLNTGELFF
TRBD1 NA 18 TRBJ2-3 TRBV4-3 TGCGCCAGCAGCCTTTTAGGACAGGGGAATTGGTACACAGATACGCAGTATTTT CASSLLGQGNWYTDTQYF
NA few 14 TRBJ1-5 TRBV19 TGTGCCAGTAGTATACAGGGTAGAGTTCAGCCCCAGCATTTT CASSIQGRVQPQHF
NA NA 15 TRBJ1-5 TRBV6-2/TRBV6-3 TGTGCCAGCAGTCAATTGACGGGGAAGGGCCAGCCCCAGCATTTT CASSQLTGKGQPQHF
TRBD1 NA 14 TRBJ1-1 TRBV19 TGTGCCAGTAGTATCGACAGGGAGTGGACTGAAGCTTTCTTT CASSIDREWTEAFF
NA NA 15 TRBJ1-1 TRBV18 TGTGCCAGCTCACCTACCGGGACACTCAACACTGAAGCTTTCTTT CASSPTGTLNTEAFF